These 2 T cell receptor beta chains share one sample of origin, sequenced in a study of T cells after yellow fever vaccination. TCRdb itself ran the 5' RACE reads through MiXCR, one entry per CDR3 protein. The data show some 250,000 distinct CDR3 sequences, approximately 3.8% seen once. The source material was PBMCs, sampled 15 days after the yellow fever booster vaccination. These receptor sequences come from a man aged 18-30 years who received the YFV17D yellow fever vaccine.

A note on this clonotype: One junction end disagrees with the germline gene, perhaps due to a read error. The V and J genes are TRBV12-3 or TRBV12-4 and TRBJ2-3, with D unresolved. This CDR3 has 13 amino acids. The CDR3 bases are TGTGCCAGCTGTTTTGGAAGCACAGATACGCAGTATTTT. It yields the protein CASCFGSTDTQYF.

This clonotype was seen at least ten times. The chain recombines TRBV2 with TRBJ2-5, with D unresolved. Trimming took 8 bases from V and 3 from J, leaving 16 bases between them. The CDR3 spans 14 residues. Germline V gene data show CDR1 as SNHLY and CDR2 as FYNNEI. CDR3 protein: CASQVFPGEETQYF. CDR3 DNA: TGTGCCAGCCAGGTCTTCCCGGGCGAAGAGACCCAGTACTTC.